This passage covers 25 T cell receptor beta chains from one sample sequenced in a study of identical twins. Each CDR3 protein is one row after TCRdb ran MiXCR on the 5' RACE reads. The sample has hundreds of thousands of distinct CDR3 sequences, more than 6.5% seen once. These data were likewise used in another study, on yellow fever vaccine responses in identical twins.

The specimen was memory (CD45RO+) T cells sorted from blood. The receptors come from a woman aged 18-29 years in good health.

As to this clonotype: A much larger clonotype is one base distant, so this may be a read error. The rearrangement uses TRBV3-1 and TRBJ2-1, with D possibly being TRBD1 (7 bases). This CDR3 comprises 14 residues. The germline V gene has CDR1 LGHDT and CDR2 YNNKEL (reference sequence). The CDR3 DNA is TGTGCCAGCAGCGAAGTCTTGAATCGACAGGGACTCCTCTTC. Its translation is CASSEVLNRQGLLF.

The rearrangement joins TRBV10-3 to TRBJ2-7; 10 nucleotides align to TRBD1. The CDR3 contains 13 residues. V dropped 7 bases and J dropped 5; count of bases not matched to a gene: 5. Germline CDR1 ENHRY, CDR2 SYGVKD. CDR3 nucleotides: TGTGCCATCAAGGGACAGGGGATAAACGAGCAGTACTTC. Protein sequence: CAIKGQGINEQYF.

This clonotype was detected only a few times. V gene TRBV5-6 combines with J gene TRBJ2-4; 7 bases fit TRBD2. Germline V gene lookup returns CDR1 SGHDT and CDR2 YYEEEE. Losses at the gene ends were 0 bases for V and 7 bases for J; bases not matched to a gene: 16. The CDR3 is 18 residues long. In nucleotides, the CDR3 is TGTGCCAGCAGCTTGGAGGTGGGTTCCATTCGGCGGGAGAACATTCAGTACTTC. This encodes CASSLEVGSIRRENIQYF.

V and J are TRBV2 and TRBJ2-3, with D possibly matching TRBD2 (5 bases). The length of the CDR3 is 13 residues. With 7 bases removed from V and 0 bases from J, the gap between germline ends came to 8 bases. Germline CDR1 reads SNHLY; CDR2 reads FYNNEI. The DNA of the CDR3 is TGTGCCAGCAAGCGGCCGAGCACAGATACGCAGTATTTT. Translation gives CASKRPSTDTQYF.

The table lists this clonotype with a few counts. The chain carries TRBV28 and TRBJ2-2; D gene ambiguous. The length of the CDR3 is 14 residues. CDR1 is MDHEN and CDR2 is SYDVKM in the germline V gene. Deletions cut 0 bases from V and 3 bases from J, with 5 bases between. CDR3 sequence (DNA): TGTGCCAGCAGTTTATGGGAGCACACCGGGGAGCTGTTTTTT. Amino acid sequence: CASSLWEHTGELFF.

This clonotype was detected a few times. The chain is built from TRBV6-1 and TRBJ2-5, with 8 bases matching TRBD2. Trimming at V came to 5 bases and at J to 4 bases, leaving 9 bases not matched to a gene. Germline CDR1 reads MNHNS; CDR2 reads SASEGT. The CDR3 covers 15 residues. The CDR3 is CASSRTGGAPETQYF. The DNA of the CDR3 is TGTGCCAGCAGTCGCACCGGGGGGGCCCCAGAGACCCAGTACTTC.

In its sample, this clonotype was seen many times. This sequence joins TRBV5-1 and TRBJ1-1; D is unclear. The V gene's germline CDR1 is SGHRS and CDR2 YFSETQ. The CDR3 is made up of 15 amino acids. The V end lost 3 bases, the J end lost 4 bases, and 16 bases lay between the germline ends. CDR3 amino acids: CASSSVVGTTTEAFF. In DNA form, the CDR3 reads TGCGCCAGCAGCTCGGTCGTCGGTACTACCACTGAAGCTTTCTTT. The full variable domain, its missing parts supplied by reference TRBV5-1 and TRBJ1-1, is KAGVTQTPRYLIKTRGQQVTLSCSPISGHRSVSWYQQTPGQGLQFLFEYFSETQRNKGNFPGRFSGRQFSNSRSEMNVSTLELGDSALYLCASSSVVGTTTEAFFGQGTRLTVV.

J is TRBJ1-4 and V is TRBV5-1, with D perhaps TRBD1 (6 bases). The V end lost 4 bases, the J end lost 3 bases, and 10 bases lay between the germline ends. This CDR3 comprises 14 residues. Germline V CDR1 and CDR2: SGHRS, YFSETQ. CDR3 residues: CASSQQGSNEKLFF. DNA for the CDR3: TGCGCCAGCAGCCAACAGGGTTCTAATGAAAAACTGTTTTTT.

This clonotype was seen a few times. The rearrangement links TRBV6-1 to TRBJ2-1, with 8 bases fitting TRBD1. This CDR3 contains 14 residues. V dropped 5 bases and J dropped 9; count of bases not matched to a gene: 9. The germline V gene encodes CDR1 MNHNS and CDR2 SASEGT. In nucleotides, the CDR3 is TGTGCCAGCAGTCTCCAGGGGGCGGTTGTTGAGCAGTTCTTC. This translates into CASSLQGAVVEQFF.

The chain combines TRBV20-1 with TRBJ2-1, with no clear D. V gave up 2 bases and J gave up 0 bases, with 14 bases separating them. This CDR3 region has 16 residues. Germline lookup yields CDR1 DFQATT and CDR2 SNEGSKA (reference sequence). The CDR3 sequence is CSARKGASSSYNEQFF. The CDR3, as DNA: TGCAGTGCTAGAAAGGGTGCGTCTAGCTCCTACAATGAGCAGTTCTTC.

This clonotype has ten or more counts. The chain is built from TRBV11-2 and TRBJ2-3; 12 positions agree with TRBD2. V lost 5 bases and J lost 3; bases outside the gene matches: 12. CDR3 length: 18 residues. CDR1 is SGHAT and CDR2 is FQNNGV in the germline V gene. CDR3 DNA: TGTGCCAGCAGCCACCTAAGACTAGCGGGAGATCGGACAGATACGCAGTATTTT. It codes for CASSHLRLAGDRTDTQYF. The full variable domain, completed using reference TRBV11-2 and TRBJ2-3, is EAGVAQSPRYKIIEKRQSVAFWCNPISGHATLYWYQQILGQGPKLLIQFQNNGVVDDSQLPKDRFSAERLKGVDSTLKIQPAKLEDSAVYLCASSHLRLAGDRTDTQYFGPGTRLTVL.

The chain combines TRBV3-1 with TRBJ2-1, with TRBD1 matching 8 bases. Looked up from germline, CDR1 is LGHDT and CDR2 is YNNKEL (reference sequence). Trimming at V came to 5 bases and at J to 7 bases, leaving 10 bases not matched to a gene. The CDR3 is made up of 15 amino acids. CDR3 bases: TGTGCCAGCAGCAGCCCTCAGGGGGCGGGGAATGAGCAGTTCTTC. Translation gives CASSSPQGAGNEQFF.

This chain uses TRBV5-8 with TRBJ2-6; D call uncertain. CDR1 SGHTS and CDR2 YDEGEE come from the germline V gene. V shed 4 bases and J shed 2 bases, with 7 bases lying between them. The CDR3 sequence is 14 residues long. The CDR3 DNA reads TGTGCCAGCAGCCCCAGACCTGGGGCCAACGTCCTGACTTTC. Translation: CASSPRPGANVLTF.

For this clonotype: It may be a read error: a sequence one base away is much more abundant. The chain is built from TRBV30 and TRBJ2-1; 7 bases match TRBD2. Germline CDR1 is GTSNPN and CDR2 is SVGIG (reference sequence). This CDR3 region has 17 residues. J lost 8 bases, V lost 3 bases, and 19 bases had no gene match. CDR3 sequence (DNA): TGTGCCTGGAGCTCATGGAAAACCGGACTAGTTTTCCATGAGCAGTTCTTC. Protein: CAWSSWKTGLVFHEQFF. The full variable domain, its missing parts supplied by reference TRBV30 and TRBJ2-1, is SQTIHQWPATLVQPVGSPLSLECTVEGTSNPNLYWYRQAAGRGLQLLFYSVGIGQISSEVPQNLSASRPQDRQFILSSKKLLLSDSGFYLCAWSSWKTGLVFHEQFFGPGTRLTVL.

This clonotype was seen more than once but under ten times. This rearrangement joins TRBV12-3 or TRBV12-4 to TRBJ2-2, with D perhaps TRBD1 (5 bases). Deletions cut 5 bases from V and 2 bases from J, with 12 bases between. The CDR3 loop spans 15 amino acids. This chain's CDR3 is CASSPLDKNTGELFF. CDR3 in DNA: TGTGCCAGCAGTCCCTTGGACAAAAACACCGGGGAGCTGTTTTTT.

This clonotype was seen at least ten times. The CDR3 coding sequence is TGTGCCAGCAGCCGTTCCGGGACAGCGGATATCTATGGCTACACCTTC. It translates to CASSRSGTADIYGYTF. The V and J genes are TRBV3-1 and TRBJ1-2; 7 bases map to TRBD1. V trimming: 4 bases; J trimming: 4 bases; junction bases outside the gene matches: 12. Per germline, CDR1 LGHDT and CDR2 YNNKEL (reference sequence). There are 16 residues in the CDR3. The entire variable domain, with the rest obtained from reference TRBV3-1 and TRBJ1-2, is as follows: DTAVSQTPKYLVTQMGNDKSIKCEQNLGHDTMYWYKQDSKKFLKIMFSYNNKELIINETVPNRFSPKSPDKAHLNLHINSLELGDSAVYFCASSRSGTADIYGYTFGSGTRLTVV.

The table lists this clonotype with a few counts. J is TRBJ2-3 and V is TRBV28; 7 bases map to TRBD2. Germline trimming cut 2 bases from V and 3 bases from J; bases unmatched to any gene: 5. This CDR3 is built from 15 residues. CDR1 is MDHEN and CDR2 is SYDVKM in the germline V gene. The CDR3 nucleotides are TGTGCCAGCAGTTTAGCGGGGGTACTGACAGATACGCAGTATTTT. This gives the protein CASSLAGVLTDTQYF.

In this sample, this clonotype turned up a few times. The chain uses TRBV7-9 and TRBJ1-5, with D possibly matching TRBD1 (5 bases). Germline-derived CDR1 and CDR2 are SEHNR and FQNEAQ (reference sequence). Trimming left V 5 bases short and J 7 bases short, with 15 bases between. This CDR3 is 14 amino acids long. DNA for the CDR3: TGTGCCAGCAGCCAGTCAGGGAACGGACAGCCCCAGCATTTT. Its translation: CASSQSGNGQPQHF.

The chain has TRBV4-3 and TRBJ2-2; 7 positions match TRBD2. The CDR3 extends over 17 amino acids. V was clipped by 0 bases and J by 4 bases; unmatched bases: 8. Per germline, CDR1 LGHNA and CDR2 YSLEER. The CDR3 DNA sequence: TGCGCCAGCAGCCAAGATTTTAGGACTAGTGGCACCGGGGAGCTGTTTTTT. As protein: CASSQDFRTSGTGELFF.

The V gene is TRBV7-2, the J gene TRBJ2-1; no clear D gene. From germline, CDR1 is SGHTA and CDR2 FQGNSA. V lost 5 bases, J lost 0 bases, and 11 bases lay in between. The CDR3 is 15 residues long. The CDR3 DNA is TGTGCCAGCAGCCCCCAGCGACCCTCCTACAATGAGCAGTTCTTC. Protein sequence: CASSPQRPSYNEQFF.

This clonotype appeared many times. The CDR3 loop reads CSVDGPAGRNTDTQYF. CDR3 nucleotides: TGCAGCGTTGATGGGCCAGCGGGACGAAACACAGATACGCAGTATTTT. This chain connects TRBV29-1 to TRBJ2-3, with 7 bases fitting TRBD2. Germline V CDR1 and CDR2: SQVTM, ANQGSEA. With V trimmed by 3 bases and J by 2 bases, 11 bases remained unmatched. The CDR3 totals 16 residues.

The rearrangement uses TRBV7-9 and TRBJ1-4, with D maybe TRBD1 (5 bases). The CDR3 has 12 amino acids. CDR1 is SEHNR, CDR2 FQNEAQ, per germline (reference sequence). V was clipped by 5 bases and J by 10 bases, with 11 bases between them. As DNA, the CDR3 is TGTGCCAGCAGCCCCTTGAGGGGAAAACTGTTTTTT. It translates to CASSPLRGKLFF.

This clonotype has ten or more counts. The V and J genes are TRBV5-1 and TRBJ1-6; D perhaps matches TRBD1 (6 bases). The germline V and J ends were trimmed by 5 bases and 2 bases, with 8 bases remaining between them. Germline loops: CDR1 SGHRS, CDR2 YFSETQ. The CDR3 consists of 14 residues. Here the CDR3 reads CASSSGAYNSPLHF. In nucleotides, the CDR3 is TGCGCCAGCAGTTCAGGGGCCTATAATTCACCCCTCCACTTT.

This clonotype was observed many times. V is TRBV20-1 and J is TRBJ1-2; D is perhaps TRBD1 (6 bases). CDR1 and CDR2 from the germline V gene are DFQATT and SNEGSKA (reference sequence). CDR3 length equals 13 residues. V lost 3 bases and J lost 8, with 16 bases in between. This CDR3 is CSASGQPKNGYTF. The CDR3 nucleotides read TGCAGTGCTAGTGGACAGCCTAAGAACGGCTACACCTTC.

This clonotype has just a few counts. An end of the junction does not agree with germline; a read error may underlie this. CDR3 residues: CAGSLPEETQYF. The CDR3 DNA is TGCGCCGGCAGCTTGCCAGAAGAGACCCAGTACTTC. The rearrangement links TRBV5-1 to TRBJ2-5; D call uncertain. Germline V gene sequence: CDR1 SGHRS, CDR2 YFSETQ. The CDR3 covers 12 residues.